A selection of T cell receptor beta chains follows, all from one sample in a study of T-cell memory formation after mild COVID-19. MiXCR was run by TCRdb on the 5' RACE reads, yielding one entry per CDR3 protein. In the table there are roughly 200,000 distinct CDR3 sequences, 16% of which are singletons. The specimen sequenced was PBMCs or a T cell subset sorted from them (not recorded which). The receptor set was obtained from an adult woman who had mild COVID-19 (a few samples of this study predate the infection). Cell type and time point are not known. Both conserved end residues are part of each CDR3. Each record gives: J gene, V gene, clone size, D gene, CDR3 protein, CDR3 DNA. A D gene is named only where the DNA matches it firmly. Clone size is given for some rows only: seen once, a few or many times, or a class if the clone is expanded.

J gene: TRBJ1-2; V gene: TRBV12-3/TRBV12-4; clone size: few; D gene: -; CDR3 protein: CASSTDTPDQGYTF; CDR3 DNA: TGTGCCAGCAGCACAGACACCCCCGACCAGGGCTACACCTTC
J gene: TRBJ1-2; V gene: TRBV15; clone size: -; D gene: -; CDR3 protein: CATSRGREDYGYTF; CDR3 DNA: TGTGCCACCAGCAGAGGCAGGGAAGACTATGGCTACACCTTC
J gene: TRBJ1-2; V gene: TRBV20-1; clone size: few; D gene: -; CDR3 protein: CSARAWTGEGYTF; CDR3 DNA: TGCAGTGCTAGAGCCTGGACGGGGGAGGGCTACACCTTC
J gene: TRBJ1-5; V gene: TRBV6-2/TRBV6-3; clone size: few; D gene: -; CDR3 protein: CASSYASLVQPQHF; CDR3 DNA: TGTGCCAGCAGTTATGCGAGTCTGGTGCAGCCCCAGCATTTT
J gene: TRBJ2-1; V gene: TRBV7-2; clone size: few; D gene: TRBD2; CDR3 protein: CASSLAGTTGREQFF; CDR3 DNA: TGTGCCAGCAGCTTGGCCGGGACTACAGGTCGCGAGCAGTTCTTC
J gene: TRBJ1-3; V gene: TRBV12-3/TRBV12-4; clone size: few; D gene: TRBD1; CDR3 protein: CASSLRNRGQALPPIIYF; CDR3 DNA: TGTGCCAGCAGTTTACGTAACAGGGGGCAAGCACTCCCCCCCATAATATATTTT
J gene: TRBJ2-7; V gene: TRBV12-3/TRBV12-4; clone size: few; D gene: TRBD2; CDR3 protein: CASSFSSGSSEQYF; CDR3 DNA: TGTGCCAGCAGTTTTTCTAGCGGGAGTTCCGAGCAGTACTTC
J gene: TRBJ2-5; V gene: TRBV20-1; clone size: few; D gene: TRBD2; CDR3 protein: CSAMSGAEETQYF; CDR3 DNA: TGCAGTGCTATGAGCGGGGCAGAAGAGACCCAGTACTTC
J gene: TRBJ2-3; V gene: TRBV7-2; clone size: many; D gene: TRBD1; CDR3 protein: CASSSDRGGTDTQYF; CDR3 DNA: TGTGCCAGCAGCTCCGACAGGGGTGGCACAGATACGCAGTATTTT
J gene: TRBJ2-7; V gene: TRBV7-9; clone size: -; D gene: TRBD2; CDR3 protein: CASSLGESGMAYEQYF; CDR3 DNA: TGTGCCAGCAGCTTAGGGGAAAGCGGGATGGCATACGAGCAGTACTTC
J gene: TRBJ2-1; V gene: TRBV12-3/TRBV12-4; clone size: -; D gene: -; CDR3 protein: CASSLGGFRGNEQFF; CDR3 DNA: TGTGCCAGCAGTTTAGGCGGATTCAGGGGTAATGAGCAGTTCTTC
J gene: TRBJ2-1; V gene: TRBV5-5; clone size: -; D gene: -; CDR3 protein: CASSPIEQFF; CDR3 DNA: TGTGCCAGCAGCCCTATAGAGCAGTTCTTC
J gene: TRBJ1-3; V gene: TRBV5-4; clone size: few; D gene: TRBD1; CDR3 protein: CASSKDRGRYTIYF; CDR3 DNA: TGTGCCAGCAGCAAGGACAGGGGAAGGTACACCATATATTTT
J gene: TRBJ2-7; V gene: TRBV7-9; clone size: -; D gene: -; CDR3 protein: CASSSPRGSYEQYF; CDR3 DNA: TGTGCCAGCAGCTCGCCGCGGGGCTCCTACGAGCAGTACTTC
J gene: TRBJ2-3; V gene: TRBV25-1; clone size: -; D gene: TRBD1; CDR3 protein: CASSAGTGITDTQYF; CDR3 DNA: TGTGCCAGCAGCGCCGGGACAGGCATCACAGATACGCAGTATTTT
J gene: TRBJ2-1; V gene: TRBV7-9; clone size: many; D gene: -; CDR3 protein: CASSWGVQGSYNEQFF; CDR3 DNA: TGTGCCAGCAGCTGGGGCGTCCAAGGGTCCTACAATGAGCAGTTCTTC
J gene: TRBJ1-2; V gene: TRBV24-1; clone size: many; D gene: -; CDR3 protein: CATSATSNYGYTF; CDR3 DNA: TGTGCCACCAGTGCCACTTCTAACTATGGCTACACCTTC
J gene: TRBJ2-7; V gene: TRBV12-3/TRBV12-4; clone size: -; D gene: TRBD1; CDR3 protein: CASSPEGQGTSPEQYF; CDR3 DNA: TGTGCCAGCAGTCCCGAGGGACAGGGGACCTCCCCCGAGCAGTACTTC
J gene: TRBJ2-2; V gene: TRBV7-9; clone size: few; D gene: -; CDR3 protein: CASSFGRVGTGELFF; CDR3 DNA: TGTGCCAGCAGCTTCGGCAGGGTCGGTACCGGGGAGCTGTTTTTT
J gene: TRBJ1-4; V gene: TRBV5-1; clone size: few; D gene: TRBD1; CDR3 protein: CASSPGTGLEKLFF; CDR3 DNA: TGCGCCAGCAGCCCCGGGACAGGGCTCGAAAAACTGTTTTTT
J gene: TRBJ1-1; V gene: TRBV6-5; clone size: -; D gene: -; CDR3 protein: CASSSTRGNTEAFF; CDR3 DNA: TGTGCCAGCAGTTCGACGCGGGGGAACACTGAAGCTTTCTTT
J gene: TRBJ1-2; V gene: TRBV29-1; clone size: few; D gene: TRBD1; CDR3 protein: CSVEAAGGGYGYTF; CDR3 DNA: TGCAGCGTTGAAGCGGCAGGGGGCGGCTATGGCTACACCTTC
J gene: TRBJ1-1; V gene: TRBV18; clone size: -; D gene: TRBD1; CDR3 protein: CASSQSRGRTEAFF; CDR3 DNA: TGTGCCAGCTCACAGAGCAGGGGGCGGACTGAAGCTTTCTTT
J gene: TRBJ1-1; V gene: TRBV5-1; clone size: few; D gene: -; CDR3 protein: CASSLDGAQAEAFF; CDR3 DNA: TGCGCCAGCAGCTTGGACGGGGCTCAGGCTGAAGCTTTCTTT